Shown below are 20 T cell receptor beta chains from a single sample sequenced in a study of T cells after yellow fever vaccination. MiXCR, run by TCRdb on the 5' RACE reads, gives a single entry per CDR3 protein. The table has approximately 150,000 distinct CDR3 sequences, about 6% seen once. The sequences come from CD4+ T cells sorted from PBMCs, collected on the day of the first yellow fever vaccination. The receptor set was obtained from a young man who received the YFV17D yellow fever vaccine.

This clonotype has only a few counts. The rearrangement joins TRBV29-1 to TRBJ2-2, with 8 bases identical to TRBD2. Losses at the gene ends were 7 bases for V and 6 bases for J; bases not matched to a gene: 4. Germline loops: CDR1 SQVTM, CDR2 ANQGSEA. This CDR3 spans 12 amino acids. The DNA for the CDR3 is TGCAGCGCTGGACTAGCTTCCGGGGAGCTGTTTTTT. Translated, it gives CSAGLASGELFF.

This clonotype was counted ten times or more. The chain carries TRBV7-2 and TRBJ2-5, with 7 bases matching TRBD2. From germline, CDR1 is SGHTA and CDR2 FQGNSA. V dropped 4 bases and J dropped 5; count of bases not matched to a gene: 13. The CDR3 totals 16 residues. CDR3 sequence (DNA): TGTGCCAGCAGCTGGGGGGGAAGTCGGGGGTTTGAGACCCAGTACTTC. Protein sequence: CASSWGGSRGFETQYF.

This clonotype has at least ten counts. V gene TRBV5-1 combines with J gene TRBJ2-2; D gene ambiguous. From germline, CDR1 is SGHRS and CDR2 YFSETQ. V was pared by 2 bases and J by 1 base, with 9 bases between. The CDR3 is 15 residues long. CDR3: CASSLQKGNTGELFF. The DNA for the CDR3 is TGCGCCAGCAGCTTACAAAAAGGGAACACCGGGGAGCTGTTTTTT. The full variable domain, with the rest looked up from reference TRBV5-1 and TRBJ2-2, is KAGVTQTPRYLIKTRGQQVTLSCSPISGHRSVSWYQQTPGQGLQFLFEYFSETQRNKGNFPGRFSGRQFSNSRSEMNVSTLELGDSALYLCASSLQKGNTGELFFGEGSRLTVL.

This clonotype was recorded at least ten times. The J gene is TRBJ2-5, the V gene TRBV5-5; maybe TRBD1 (5 bases). Germline V gives CDR1 SGHKS, CDR2 YYEKEE (reference sequence). The germline V and J ends were trimmed by 5 bases and 1 base, with 15 bases remaining between them. CDR3 size: 15 residues. The CDR3 sequence: CASSPLVGAQETQYF. CDR3 nucleotide sequence: TGTGCCAGCAGTCCCCTTGTAGGGGCCCAAGAGACCCAGTACTTC.

The sample holds many counts of this clonotype. The chain joins TRBV4-2 to TRBJ2-3; 7 bases fit TRBD1. J was trimmed by 1 base and V by 0 bases; bases with no gene match: 7. This CDR3 has 17 amino acids. Germline lookup yields CDR1 LGHNA and CDR2 YNFKEQ. CDR3 loop: CASSQEPRDRGTDTQYF. CDR3 nucleotide sequence: TGTGCCAGCAGCCAAGAGCCTCGGGACAGAGGCACAGATACGCAGTATTTT.

This clonotype showed up many times. This sequence joins TRBV7-3 and TRBJ2-2, with TRBD2 matching over 9 bases. Germline CDR1 reads SGHTA; CDR2 reads FQGTGA. CDR3 length: 15 residues. The ends lost 8 bases at V and 2 bases at J; junction bases unmatched: 6. The CDR3 region has the DNA TGTGCCAGCGCTAAGCGGGGGGACAACACCGGGGAGCTGTTTTTT. Protein product: CASAKRGDNTGELFF.

This clonotype occurred many times. This chain uses TRBV11-1 with TRBJ2-1; tentatively, D is TRBD1 or TRBD2 (6 bases each). Germline V gives CDR1 SGHAT, CDR2 FQDESV (reference sequence). The V and J ends lost 2 bases and 8 bases respectively, with 10 bases between them. The CDR3 extends over 13 amino acids. The CDR3: CASSLQGRHEQFF. CDR3 coding DNA: TGTGCCAGCAGCTTACAGGGGAGGCATGAGCAGTTCTTC.

This clonotype was detected many times. The chain's CDR3 is CASSRDRGYGYTF. For the CDR3, the DNA is TGTGCCAGCAGCCGAGACAGGGGGTATGGCTACACCTTC. This chain links TRBV7-6 with TRBJ1-2; TRBD1 aligns across 9 bases. The trim removed 5 bases at V and 5 bases at J, leaving 3 bases unmatched. The CDR3 is made up of 13 amino acids. Germline CDR1 and CDR2: SGHVS and FNYEAQ.

The chain recombines TRBV7-2 with TRBJ1-6; possibly TRBD1 for D (5 bases). CDR1 and CDR2 (germline): SGHTA, FQGNSA. The V end was cut by 5 bases, the J end by 12 bases, with 17 bases between. The CDR3 loop spans 14 amino acids. In nucleotides, the CDR3 is TGTGCCAGCAGCGCCGGGGGGAATGGGGGACCCCTCCACTTT. Protein product: CASSAGGNGGPLHF.

This clonotype was seen ten or more times. CDR3 coding DNA: TGCGCCAGCAGTGAGTCGGTGGGCGCGGGGGCACCCCTCCACTTT. Its protein product is CASSESVGAGAPLHF. This chain links TRBV10-2 with TRBJ1-6; TRBD1 might be the D (5 bases). Trimming took 0 bases from V and 11 from J, leaving 14 bases between them. The CDR3 sequence is 15 residues long. Germline V gives CDR1 WSHSY, CDR2 SAAADI.

As for this clonotype: With a much larger clone just one base away, this may be a read error. V usage is TRBV7-2 and J usage is TRBJ2-3; TRBD2 matches at 9 bases. The CDR3 totals 15 residues. Germline V gene data show CDR1 as SGHTA and CDR2 as FQGNSA. The CDR3: CVSSQRGGAADTQYF. The CDR3 region has the DNA TGTGTCAGCAGTCAGCGCGGGGGGGCGGCAGATACGCAGTATTTT.

This clonotype has a count of ten or more. The chain couples TRBV11-2 to TRBJ2-1, with a tentative D call TRBD2 (5 bases). The CDR3 consists of 14 residues. The V end was cut by 5 bases, the J end by 10 bases, with 18 bases between. Germline assignment: CDR1 SGHAT and CDR2 FQNNGV. The CDR3 region is CASSPVGETGEQFF. The CDR3 nucleotides are TGTGCCAGCAGCCCGGTTGGGGAGACGGGCGAGCAGTTCTTC.

The chain carries TRBV27 and TRBJ2-3; D is ambiguous. With 3 bases removed from V and 2 bases from J, the gap between germline ends came to 6 bases. Per the germline V gene, CDR1 is MNHEY and CDR2 is SMNVEV (reference sequence). The CDR3 consists of 13 residues. This CDR3 is CASSFGPTDTQYF. DNA of the CDR3: TGTGCCAGCAGTTTCGGACCCACAGATACGCAGTATTTT.

This clonotype was observed many times. V gene TRBV5-1 combines with J gene TRBJ2-4, with D uncertain. Germline CDR1 reads SGHRS; CDR2 reads YFSETQ. There are 13 residues in the CDR3. Deletions cut 2 bases from V and 7 bases from J, with 10 bases between. CDR3 region: CASSFQAGNIQYF. The DNA of the CDR3 is TGCGCCAGCAGCTTCCAGGCTGGGAACATTCAGTACTTC.

The chain links TRBV28 to TRBJ2-3; the match to TRBD1 covers 12 bases. This CDR3 spans 15 amino acids. Looked up from germline, CDR1 is MDHEN and CDR2 is SYDVKM. J was trimmed by 5 bases and V by 6 bases; bases with no gene match: 6. CDR3 sequence reads: CASRGTGGKVDTQYF. In DNA, the CDR3 is TGTGCCAGCAGGGGGACAGGGGGCAAGGTAGATACGCAGTATTTT.

This clonotype was seen a few times. J is TRBJ1-2 and V is TRBV27; TRBD1 agrees at 7 bases. V was clipped by 8 bases and J by 7 bases; unmatched bases: 13. The length of the CDR3 is 14 residues. Looked up from germline, CDR1 is MNHEY and CDR2 is SMNVEV (reference sequence). DNA for the CDR3: TGTGCCAGCCGGTCATTCACAGGGGAGGTTGGCTACACCTTC. As protein: CASRSFTGEVGYTF.

This clonotype appeared many times. V usage is TRBV4-3 and J usage is TRBJ2-5; 10 bases fit TRBD2. The CDR3 runs to 16 residues. Trimming took 2 bases from V and 4 from J; bases not matched to a gene: 7. Germline lookup yields CDR1 LGHNA and CDR2 YSLEER. The CDR3 region is CASSQNQRGGRETQYF. In DNA, the CDR3 is TGCGCCAGCAGCCAAAACCAGCGGGGGGGGAGAGAGACCCAGTACTTC.

This clonotype was seen repeatedly, ten times or more. This rearrangement joins TRBV5-1 to TRBJ2-2, with TRBD2 identical over 12 bases. The CDR3 totals 17 residues. V dropped 5 bases and J dropped 0; count of bases not matched to a gene: 5. The V gene's germline CDR1 is SGHRS and CDR2 YFSETQ. The CDR3 DNA follows: TGCGCCAGCAGTTCTGGACTAGCGGGGCCGAACACCGGGGAGCTGTTTTTT. Encoded protein: CASSSGLAGPNTGELFF.

Comment on this clonotype: It may be a read error: a sequence one base away is much more abundant. This chain uses TRBV12-3 or TRBV12-4 with TRBJ2-7; a weak D match, TRBD2 (7 bases). Trimming left V 3 bases short and J 9 bases short, with 18 bases between. The CDR3 runs to 14 residues. The CDR3 here is CASSFKGRGGTQYF. As DNA, the CDR3 is TGTGCCAGCAGTTTCAAGGGTAGGGGGGGGACGCAGTACTTC.

The CDR3 region is CSAGGQWYGYTF. The CDR3, as DNA: TGCAGTGCTGGGGGCCAATGGTATGGCTACACCTTC. The chain combines TRBV20-1 with TRBJ1-2, with D perhaps matching TRBD1 (6 bases). Germline V gene sequence: CDR1 DFQATT, CDR2 SNEGSKA (reference sequence). This CDR3 contains 12 residues. The ends were cut back, 5 bases at V and 5 bases at J, with 12 bases in the middle.